These T cell receptor beta chains were read from a single sample in a study of cytomegalovirus exposure and HLA in healthy donors. Sequencing used immunoSEQ multiplex PCR; TCRdb keeps in-frame clones, though not all of them. This table has some 120,000 clones, roughly three quarters appearing once. Sequencing input: PBMCs. These TCRs come from a man younger than 45 in good health and CMV-seropositive. Each CDR3 is given with its conserved first and last residue. The D gene is left open where the match is weak. Size is omitted from some rows. Given values are once, few, many or a class for expanded clones.

clone_size | j_call | d_call | v_call | cdr3_aa | cdr3_nt
few | TRBJ1-2 | NA | TRBV5-1 | CASSPTGPRGYTF | TGCGCCAGCAGCCCGACAGGTCCTCGCGGCTACACCTTC
NA | TRBJ2-2 | NA | TRBV4-3 | CASSPPWSTGELFF | TGCGCCAGCAGCCCCCCTTGGAGCACCGGGGAGCTGTTTTTT
once | TRBJ1-2 | TRBD1 | TRBV5-1 | CASSWDRGENGYTF | TGCGCCAGCAGCTGGGACAGGGGTGAAAATGGCTACACCTTC
NA | TRBJ2-5 | TRBD2 | TRBV4-2 | CASSRLLAGEVGETQYF | TGTGCCAGCAGCCGGCTTTTAGCGGGAGAGGTAGGAGAGACCCAGTACTTC
NA | TRBJ2-2 | TRBD2 | TRBV6-5 | CASSSKTSGRTGELFF | TGTGCCAGCAGTTCAAAAACTAGCGGGAGGACCGGGGAGCTGTTTTTT
NA | TRBJ2-1 | NA | TRBV6-1 | CASSEGGGKQFF | TGTGCCAGCAGTGAAGGGGGGGGCAAGCAGTTCTTC
once | TRBJ2-1 | TRBD2 | TRBV28 | CASSPWALAGGSNEQFF | TGTGCCAGCAGCCCTTGGGCCCTCGCGGGAGGTTCCAATGAGCAGTTCTTC
NA | TRBJ2-3 | TRBD2 | TRBV7-9 | CASYFWGRADPHGTDTQYF | TGTGCCAGTTACTTTTGGGGGAGGGCCGACCCCCACGGGACAGATACGCAGTATTTT
NA | TRBJ2-5 | TRBD1 | TRBV6-1 | CASSRDRGQETQYF | TGTGCCAGCAGTCGGGACAGGGGGCAAGAGACCCAGTACTTC
NA | TRBJ2-3 | NA | TRBV6-5 | CASSYSRTGNLDTQYF | TGTGCCAGCAGTTACTCCCGTACGGGAAATCTGGATACGCAGTATTTT
NA | TRBJ1-5 | NA | TRBV18 | CASSAGISNQPQHF | TGTGCCAGCTCAGCAGGGATTTCCAATCAGCCCCAGCATTTT
few | TRBJ1-2 | NA | TRBV27 | CASSPDALSRGYTF | TGTGCCAGCAGTCCCGACGCGCTATCTAGGGGCTACACCTTC
once | TRBJ2-7 | TRBD2 | TRBV5-1 | CASSLDPGGTYEQYF | TGCGCCAGCAGCTTGGATCCGGGAGGGACCTACGAGCAGTACTTC
NA | TRBJ2-2 | NA | TRBV14 | CASSPQGWSGELFF | TGTGCCAGCAGCCCCCAGGGATGGTCCGGGGAGCTGTTTTTT